This T cell receptor beta chain was sequenced in a study of Ad26.COV2.S vaccination and SARS-CoV-2 variants. The CDR3 totals 14 residues. The germline V and J ends were trimmed by 0 bases and 8 bases, with 14 bases remaining between them. Germline lookup yields CDR1 MNHEY and CDR2 SVGEGT. The study's findings and limits: Non-spike TCR breadth was similar in vaccine and placebo recipients.

Measured with immunoSEQ multiplex PCR; TCRdb has only the in-frame clones, and not every one. The sample has 350,000 to 500,000 clones, around 91% seen once. Stated treatment: some 20 received Ad26.COV2.S at low or high dose, single or two shots; 5 received placebo; per-sample allocation not given. Sampling happened 63 days after the first vaccine or placebo injection. With respect to this clone: The antigen is not known.

This material consisted of peripheral blood, taken in a trial of Ad26.COV2.S vaccine versus placebo. The rearrangement joins TRBV6-2 or TRBV6-3 to TRBJ2-7; D gene ambiguous. The TCR comes from a person aged 18-65 years who received the Ad26.COV2.S COVID-19 vaccine or a placebo. The CDR3 DNA reads as TGTGCCAGCAGTTACTCGCGCAGCCTGAGTAAGCAGTACTTC. Residues: CASSYSRSLSKQYF.